This T cell receptor (beta chain) was identified in a study of tumor T cells in aggressive B-cell lymphoma (dated by TCRdb to between 2016 and 2019). Library method: the immunoSEQ multiplex PCR assay. TCRdb's version of the immuneACCESS table is confined to in-frame rearrangements and falls short of the full clone set. An unresolved V gene accounts for under half of the shortfall where checked; the remainder is of unknown origin. Present in this sample are about 4,900 clones, roughly nine tenths of which were seen just once. The top ten clonotypes cover roughly 2.8% of the sample. Germline trimming: 3 bases from V, 7 bases from J; junction bases outside gene matches: 0. The CDR3 has 13 amino acids, counting the end cysteine and phenylalanine. Of the read, only the CDR3 DNA is kept; its 39 bases are in frame from base 1. CDR1 and CDR2, per the germline V gene (reference sequence), are LNHNV and YYDKDF.

In regard to this clone: Its antigen specificity is not known. No base quality values were provided; no much bigger clone lies one nucleotide off.

This sequence originates from an adult with diffuse large B cell lymphoma. The sample consisted of tumor tissue. Here the chain combines TRBV15 and TRBJ1-4, with TRBD1 identical over 9 junction bases. The bases are TGTGCCACCAGCAGGACAGGGGGTGAAAAACTGTTTTTT. Protein translation: CATSRTGGEKLFF.